Sequencing of this T cell receptor (beta chain) was carried out in a study of identical twins (dated by TCRdb to about 2016). At the level of the whole study: To test whether fetal clonotypes persist, the study used deep sequencing on TCR alpha and beta repertoires from monozygotic twins, unrelated adults of various ages, and cord blood. To rule out contamination, the twin experiments were replicated at different times with different library preparation protocols. Summary of the overall study and its limitations: Because the same donors could not be followed over many years, the conclusions depended on cross-sectional statistical analysis. Excess twin sharing in beta out-of-frame sequences was weaker because fewer shared sequences lowered the signal-to-noise ratio. Compared with coincidental sharing between unrelated individuals, an excess of low generation-probability sequences was observed among out-of-frame TCR alpha sequences shared between twins. Abundant cord blood beta clonotypes had fewer insertions, young adult naive repertoires showed a similar but weaker trend, and memory repertoires showed no such trend. Invariant T cells such as MAIT and iNKT could partly confound zero-insertion analyses, though diverse VJ usage argued against this for most clonotypes. Out-of-frame TCR alpha sharing in monozygotic twins was systematically underestimated by recombination models, whereas sharing between unrelated individuals was in agreement with the recombination models.

Libraries were prepared through 5' RACE. The sequencing machine was an Illumina HiSeq 2000. Template switching added a universal primer binding site, and the final cDNA carried a unique molecular identifier that allowed TCR cDNA molecules to be counted accurately. Specific primers in the conserved constant-segment region were used to synthesize first-strand cDNA for TCR alpha and beta chains. Each cDNA library was double barcoded, with a SMART-Mk sample barcode plus Illumina barcodes, to control for contamination. TruSeq adapter sequences and Illumina sample barcodes were added in two successive PCR steps. The Illumina HiSeq platform was used with custom primers to sequence TCR alpha and beta cDNA libraries. As for how the authors treated the data: Unique molecular identifiers were extracted from raw reads with MiGEC, and CDR3 positions were determined with MiXCR. Recombination models were inferred per individual with the repgenHMM and IGoR tools using an EM algorithm. The tcR package in R was used for shared clonotype analysis, with sharing normalized by the product of cloneset sizes. Out-of-frame nonproductive sequences were analyzed to study raw recombination free of thymic and clonal selection effects. TCRdb redid the processing of the public reads, applying fastp at Q25 and MiXCR, and retained in-frame beta chains. Records with the same CDR3 protein are collapsed into one entry carrying the most frequent genes and DNA. For this entry, the V and J calls and clone size follow TCRdb and not the study's own pipeline. The sample has 1,800,000 or so distinct CDR3 sequences on record, under 35% of them singletons. The top ten clones comprise more than 0.25% of the sample.

On this clonotype: The antigen this receptor binds is unknown. There are no base qualities to consult, and no much larger clone falls within one base.

Only healthy Caucasian donors were included. Trimming costs V 5 bases and J 4 bases, and their ends lie 14 bases apart. CDR1 and CDR2 were assigned from the germline V gene as SGHTA and FQGNSA. The CDR3 goes from the cysteine to the phenylalanine over 14 residues. Just CDR3 DNA is preserved here, 42 bases in frame from base 1. The receptor comes from a newborn girl in good health. The sequenced material came from cord blood. The rearranged chain carries TRBV7-2 and TRBJ1-2; the D segment could be TRBD1, given 5 matching bases. The CDR3 here reads CASSRGSGRYGYTF. The DNA reads as follows: TGTGCCAGCAGCAGAGGATCAGGGCGCTATGGCTACACCTTC. Full variable domain (CDR3 extended with the reference TRBV7-2 and TRBJ1-2 proteins): GAGVSQSPSNKVTEKGKDVELRCDPISGHTALYWYRQSLGQGLEFLIYFQGNSAPDKSGLPSDRFSAERTGGSVSTLTIQRTQQEDSAVYLCASSRGSGRYGYTFGSGTRLTVV.